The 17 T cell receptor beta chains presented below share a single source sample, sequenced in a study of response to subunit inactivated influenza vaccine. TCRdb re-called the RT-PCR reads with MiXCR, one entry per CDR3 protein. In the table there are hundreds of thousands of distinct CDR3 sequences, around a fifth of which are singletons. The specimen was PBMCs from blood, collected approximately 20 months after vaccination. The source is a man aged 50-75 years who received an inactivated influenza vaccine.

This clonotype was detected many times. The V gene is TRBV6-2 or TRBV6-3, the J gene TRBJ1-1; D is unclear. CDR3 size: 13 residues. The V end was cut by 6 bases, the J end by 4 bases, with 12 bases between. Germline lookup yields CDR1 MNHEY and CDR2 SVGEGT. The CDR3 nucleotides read TGTGCCAGCAGCTCGCAGAGTGCCACTGAAGCTTTCTTT. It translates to CASSSQSATEAFF.

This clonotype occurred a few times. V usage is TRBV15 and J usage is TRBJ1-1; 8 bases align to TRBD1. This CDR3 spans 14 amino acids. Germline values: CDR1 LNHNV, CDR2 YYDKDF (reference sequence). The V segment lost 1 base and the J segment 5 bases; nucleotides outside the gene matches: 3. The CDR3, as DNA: TGTGCCACCAGCAGAGGAAACAGGGGGACTGAAGCTTTCTTT. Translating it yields CATSRGNRGTEAFF.

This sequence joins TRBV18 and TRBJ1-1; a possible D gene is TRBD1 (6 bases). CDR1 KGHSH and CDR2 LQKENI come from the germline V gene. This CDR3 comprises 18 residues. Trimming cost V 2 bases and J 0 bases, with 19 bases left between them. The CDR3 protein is CASSPMAFSTGMNTEAFF. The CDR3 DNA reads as TGTGCCAGCTCACCAATGGCCTTTTCGACAGGAATGAACACTGAAGCTTTCTTT.

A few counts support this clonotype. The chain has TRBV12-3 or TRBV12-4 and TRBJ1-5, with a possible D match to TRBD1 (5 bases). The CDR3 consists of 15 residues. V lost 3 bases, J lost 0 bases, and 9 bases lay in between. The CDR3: CASSFDSSSNQPQHF. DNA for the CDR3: TGTGCCAGCAGTTTCGACAGCAGTAGCAATCAGCCCCAGCATTTT.

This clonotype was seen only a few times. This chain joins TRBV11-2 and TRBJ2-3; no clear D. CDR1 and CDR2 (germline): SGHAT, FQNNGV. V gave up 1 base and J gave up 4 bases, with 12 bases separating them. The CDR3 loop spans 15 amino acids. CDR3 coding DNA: TGTGCCAGCAGCTTAGCTGGGGTAATGGCAGATACGCAGTATTTT. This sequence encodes CASSLAGVMADTQYF. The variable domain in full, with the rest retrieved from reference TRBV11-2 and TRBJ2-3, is EAGVAQSPRYKIIEKRQSVAFWCNPISGHATLYWYQQILGQGPKLLIQFQNNGVVDDSQLPKDRFSAERLKGVDSTLKIQPAKLEDSAVYLCASSLAGVMADTQYFGPGTRLTVL.

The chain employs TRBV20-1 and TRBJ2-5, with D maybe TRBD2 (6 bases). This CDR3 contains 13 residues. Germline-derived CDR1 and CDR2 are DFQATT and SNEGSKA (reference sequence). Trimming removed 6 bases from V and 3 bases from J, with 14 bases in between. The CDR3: CSATGLSKETQYF. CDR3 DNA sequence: TGCAGTGCAACGGGACTTTCGAAAGAGACCCAGTACTTC.

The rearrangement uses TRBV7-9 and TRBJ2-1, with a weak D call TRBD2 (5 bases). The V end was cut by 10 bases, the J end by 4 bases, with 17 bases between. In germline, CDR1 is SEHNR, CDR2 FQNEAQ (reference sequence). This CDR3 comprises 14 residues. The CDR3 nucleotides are TGTGCCATCCCGTATGGACTCTCATACAATGAGCAGTTCTTC. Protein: CAIPYGLSYNEQFF.

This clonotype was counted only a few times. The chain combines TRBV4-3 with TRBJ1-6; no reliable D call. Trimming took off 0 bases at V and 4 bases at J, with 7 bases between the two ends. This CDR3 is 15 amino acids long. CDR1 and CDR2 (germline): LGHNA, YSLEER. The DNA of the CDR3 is TGCGCCAGCAGCCAAGAGTTGGGTTATAATTCACCCCTCCACTTT. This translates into CASSQELGYNSPLHF.

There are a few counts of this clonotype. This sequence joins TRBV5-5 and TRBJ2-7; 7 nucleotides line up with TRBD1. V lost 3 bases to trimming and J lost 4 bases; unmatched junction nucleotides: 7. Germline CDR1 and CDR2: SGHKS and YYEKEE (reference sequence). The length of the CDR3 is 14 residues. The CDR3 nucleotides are TGTGCCAGCAGCTCTACCGGGACAGAGTACGAGCAGTACTTC. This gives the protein CASSSTGTEYEQYF.

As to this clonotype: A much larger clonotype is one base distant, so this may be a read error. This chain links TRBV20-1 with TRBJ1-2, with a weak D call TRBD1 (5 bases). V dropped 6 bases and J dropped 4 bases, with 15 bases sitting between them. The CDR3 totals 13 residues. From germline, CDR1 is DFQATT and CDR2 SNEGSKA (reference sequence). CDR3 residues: CSATQGPGYGYTF. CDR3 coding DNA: TGCAGTGCGACCCAGGGTCCTGGCTATGGCTACACCTTC.

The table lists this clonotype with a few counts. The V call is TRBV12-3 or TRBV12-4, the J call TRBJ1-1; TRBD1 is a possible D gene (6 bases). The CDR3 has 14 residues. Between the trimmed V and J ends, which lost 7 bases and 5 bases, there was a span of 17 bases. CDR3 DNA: TGTGCCAGCATTGAACAGGGTAGATTAACTGAAGCTTTCTTT. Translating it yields CASIEQGRLTEAFF.

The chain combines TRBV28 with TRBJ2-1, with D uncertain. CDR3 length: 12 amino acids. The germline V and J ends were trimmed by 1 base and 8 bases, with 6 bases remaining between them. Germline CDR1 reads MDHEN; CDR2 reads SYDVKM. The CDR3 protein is CASSLFGDEQFF. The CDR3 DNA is TGTGCCAGCAGTTTATTTGGGGATGAGCAGTTCTTC.

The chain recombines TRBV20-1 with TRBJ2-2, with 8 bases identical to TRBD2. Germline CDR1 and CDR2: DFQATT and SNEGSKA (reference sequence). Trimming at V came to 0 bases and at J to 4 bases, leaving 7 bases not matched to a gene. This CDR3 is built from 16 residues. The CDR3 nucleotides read TGCAGTGCTAGAGATCGGCTAGCGGGTTTCACCGGGGAGCTGTTTTTT. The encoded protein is CSARDRLAGFTGELFF.

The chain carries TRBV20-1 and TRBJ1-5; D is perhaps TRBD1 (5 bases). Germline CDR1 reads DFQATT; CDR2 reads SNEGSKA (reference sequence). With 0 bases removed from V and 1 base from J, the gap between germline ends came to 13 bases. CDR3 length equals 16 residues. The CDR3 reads CSARDFQGGSNQPQHF. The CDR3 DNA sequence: TGCAGTGCTAGAGACTTTCAGGGAGGGAGCAATCAGCCCCAGCATTTT.

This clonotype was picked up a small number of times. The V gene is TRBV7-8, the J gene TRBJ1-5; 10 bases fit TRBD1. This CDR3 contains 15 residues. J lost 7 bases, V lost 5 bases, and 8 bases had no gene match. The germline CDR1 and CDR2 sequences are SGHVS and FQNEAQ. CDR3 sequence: CASSPRQGAGQPQHF. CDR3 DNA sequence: TGTGCCAGCAGCCCGCGACAGGGGGCAGGGCAGCCCCAGCATTTT. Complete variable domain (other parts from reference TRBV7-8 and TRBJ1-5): GAGVSQSPRYKVAKRGQDVALRCDPISGHVSLFWYQQALGQGPEFLTYFQNEAQLDKSGLPSDRFFAERPEGSVSTLKIQRTQQEDSAVYLCASSPRQGAGQPQHFGDGTRLSIL.

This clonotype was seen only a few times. The chain's CDR3 is CASSISGINEKLFF. CDR3 bases: TGTGCCAGCAGCATTTCCGGGATTAATGAAAAACTGTTTTTT. This chain connects TRBV5-4 to TRBJ1-4; no definite D call. The V gene lost 4 bases and the J gene lost 4 bases, with 11 bases spanning the gap. CDR1 is SGHNT and CDR2 is YYREEE in the germline V gene (reference sequence). This CDR3 comprises 14 residues.

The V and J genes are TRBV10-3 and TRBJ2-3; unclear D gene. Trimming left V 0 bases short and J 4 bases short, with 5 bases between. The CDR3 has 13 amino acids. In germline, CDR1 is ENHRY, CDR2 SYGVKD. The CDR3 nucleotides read TGTGCCATCAGTGAGTCGGCCTCAGATACGCAGTATTTT. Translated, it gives CAISESASDTQYF.